These T cell receptor beta chains were read from a single sample in a study of shared clonotypes between healthy human individuals. Assay: immunoSEQ multiplex PCR; the TCRdb copy retains only in-frame clones and omits some. The sample records about 2.4 million clones, approximately 94% being singletons. Material for sequencing was naive CD4+ T cells from PBMCs. The receptors were sampled from a man aged 18 to 30 in good health. Some clones in this sample may be carry-over from other donors' samples. Both conserved end residues are part of each CDR3.

j_call | v_call | cdr3_aa
TRBJ2-7 | TRBV28 | CASSLLDIIEF
TRBJ2-2 | TRBV18 | CASSPIMTAPTGELFF
TRBJ1-4 | TRBV28 | CASSTLGQGDEKLFF
TRBJ2-7 | TRBV7-2 | CASSPYRGPYEQYF
TRBJ2-5 | TRBV6-5 | CASRLEGTETQYF
TRBJ2-2 | TRBV5-1 | CASSRSEPPRTGELFF
TRBJ1-1 | TRBV5-1 | CASSNTGTNFNTEAFF
TRBJ2-7 | TRBV7-9 | CASSLGLAGHYEQYF
TRBJ2-3 | TRBV5-1 | CASGGNSGTDTQYF
TRBJ2-7 | TRBV7-9 | CASSFRTPGQGGYEQYF
NA | TRBV18 | CASSPPGTGAYEQYF
TRBJ2-1 | TRBV25-1 | CASRETSGNLDEQFF
TRBJ1-1 | TRBV2 | CASSDPAGQEAFF
TRBJ1-5 | TRBV7-2 | CASSLAYTAQGWASSNQPQHF
TRBJ2-7 | TRBV7-3 | CASSPGPGAYEQYF
TRBJ1-6 | TRBV4-2 | CASSGDRGLVSPLHF
TRBJ2-3 | TRBV7-6 | CASSSRPASTDTQYF
TRBJ2-5 | TRBV5-1 | CASSSTGEETQYF